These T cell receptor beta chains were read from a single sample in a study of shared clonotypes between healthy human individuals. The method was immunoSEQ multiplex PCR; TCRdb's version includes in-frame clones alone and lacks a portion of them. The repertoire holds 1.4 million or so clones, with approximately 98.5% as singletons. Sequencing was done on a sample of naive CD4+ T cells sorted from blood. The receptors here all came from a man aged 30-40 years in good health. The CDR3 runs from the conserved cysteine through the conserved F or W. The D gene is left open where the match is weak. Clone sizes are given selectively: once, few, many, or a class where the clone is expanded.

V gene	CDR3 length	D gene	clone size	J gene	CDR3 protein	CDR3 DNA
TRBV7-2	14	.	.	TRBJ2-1	CASSLMGSYNEQFF	TGTGCCAGCAGCTTAATGGGCAGCTACAATGAGCAGTTCTTC
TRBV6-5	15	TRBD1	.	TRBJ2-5	CASSKRLQGAETQYF	TGTGCCAGCAGTAAACGGTTACAGGGGGCAGAGACCCAGTACTTC
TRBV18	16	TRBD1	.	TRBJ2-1	CASSSSIGTASREQFF	TGTGCCAGCTCTAGCTCCATCGGGACAGCTTCCCGTGAGCAGTTCTTC
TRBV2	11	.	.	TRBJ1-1	CASRATTEAFF	TGTGCCAGCAGGGCAACGACTGAAGCTTTCTTT
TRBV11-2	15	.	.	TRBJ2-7	CASSLVVQGLYEQYF	TGTGCCAGCAGCTTAGTAGTACAGGGACTCTACGAGCAGTACTTC
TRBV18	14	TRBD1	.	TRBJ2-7	CASSQDRGVYEQYF	TGTGCCAGCTCACAGGACAGGGGGGTCTACGAGCAGTACTTC
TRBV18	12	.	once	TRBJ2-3	CASGSGTDTQYF	TGTGCCAGCGGAAGCGGCACAGATACGCAGTATTTT
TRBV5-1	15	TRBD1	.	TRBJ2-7	CASSLLQGASYEQYF	TGCGCCAGCAGCTTGTTACAGGGGGCGTCCTACGAGCAGTACTTC
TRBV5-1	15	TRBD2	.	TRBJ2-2	CASSPGLALTGELFF	TGCGCCAGCAGCCCAGGACTAGCGCTCACCGGGGAGCTGTTTTTT
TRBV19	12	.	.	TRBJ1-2	CASSMADYGYTF	TGTGCCAGTAGTATGGCCGACTATGGCTACACCTTC
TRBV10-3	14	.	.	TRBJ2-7	CAISESGLEDFAYF	TGTGCCATCAGTGAGTCCGGTTTAGAGGACTTCGCGTACTTC
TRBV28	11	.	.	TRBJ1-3	CASRSGNTIYF	TGTGCCAGCCGATCTGGAAACACCATATATTTT
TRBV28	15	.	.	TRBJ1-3	CASSKPENPGNTIYF	TGTGCCAGCAGTAAACCAGAGAATCCTGGAAACACCATATATTTT
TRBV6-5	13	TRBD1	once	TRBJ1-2	CASRGRGRYGYTF	TGTGCCAGCAGGGGAAGGGGGCGATATGGCTACACCTTC
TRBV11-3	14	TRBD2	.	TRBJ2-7	CASSEVTSGGEQYF	TGTGCCAGCAGCGAAGTGACTAGCGGGGGCGAGCAGTACTTC
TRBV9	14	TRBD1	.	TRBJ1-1	CASSVTGGGTEAFF	TGTGCCAGCAGCGTAACAGGGGGTGGAACTGAAGCTTTCTTT
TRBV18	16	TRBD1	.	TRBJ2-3	CASSPRTGLSTDTQYF	TGTGCCAGCTCACCACGGACAGGACTTAGCACAGATACGCAGTATTTT
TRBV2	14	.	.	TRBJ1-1	CASSGQFSNTEAFF	TGTGCCAGCAGTGGACAGTTTTCCAACACTGAAGCTTTCTTT
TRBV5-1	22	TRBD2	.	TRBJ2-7	CASSLANPGWGFLAGDTYEQYF	TGCGCCAGCAGCTTGGCCAATCCGGGATGGGGCTTTCTAGCGGGAGACACCTACGAGCAGTACTTC
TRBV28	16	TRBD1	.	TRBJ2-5	CASSPGSGGAFGTQYF	TGTGCCAGCAGTCCCGGTTCAGGGGGCGCCTTTGGGACCCAGTACTTC
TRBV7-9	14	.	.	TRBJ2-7	CASSSSRGSYEQYF	TGTGCCAGCAGCTCCAGTCGGGGCTCCTACGAGCAGTACTTC
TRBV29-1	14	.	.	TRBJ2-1	CSVRTKPSYNEQFF	TGCAGCGTTAGGACCAAGCCCTCCTACAATGAGCAGTTCTTC
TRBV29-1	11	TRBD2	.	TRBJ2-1	CSGAPREEQFF	TGCAGCGGTGCGCCGCGGGAGGAGCAGTTCTTC
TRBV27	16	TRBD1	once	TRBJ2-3	CASSTNRGYSTDTQYF	TGTGCCAGCAGTACCAACAGGGGATATAGCACAGATACGCAGTATTTT
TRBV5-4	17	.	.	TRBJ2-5	CASSFGLGRGGRETQYF	TGTGCCAGCAGCTTTGGATTGGGTCGGGGAGGTCGAGAGACCCAGTACTTC
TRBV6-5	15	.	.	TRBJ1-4	CASSYSAATNEKLFF	TGTGCCAGCAGTTACTCAGCAGCAACTAATGAAAAACTGTTTTTT
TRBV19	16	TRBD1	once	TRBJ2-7	CASSTYSGQGAYEQYF	TGTGCCAGTAGTACTTACTCCGGACAGGGGGCTTACGAGCAGTACTTC
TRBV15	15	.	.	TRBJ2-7	CATSRVRAASYEQYF	TGTGCCACCAGCAGAGTGCGGGCGGCCAGCTACGAGCAGTACTTC
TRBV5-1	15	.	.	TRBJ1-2	CASSLRAEDLYGYTF	TGCGCCAGCAGCCTGCGGGCGGAAGACCTTTATGGCTACACCTTC
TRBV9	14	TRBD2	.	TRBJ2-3	CASSVDLAGDEQYF	TGTGCCAGCAGCGTAGACCTAGCGGGAGACGAGCAGTATTTT
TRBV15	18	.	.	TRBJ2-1	CATSRDRPAGGLYNEQFF	TGTGCCACCAGCAGAGACCGTCCCGCAGGAGGGCTATACAATGAGCAGTTCTTC
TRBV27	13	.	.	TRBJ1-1	CASRGRGNTEAFF	TGTGCCAGCCGGGGCAGGGGGAACACTGAAGCTTTCTTT
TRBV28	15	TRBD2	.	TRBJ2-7	CASSFGTSRLYEQYF	TGTGCCAGCAGTTTCGGGACTAGCCGTTTGTACGAGCAGTACTTC
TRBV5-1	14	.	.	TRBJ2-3	CASSFGLLTDTQYF	TGCGCCAGCAGCTTCGGGCTCCTTACAGATACGCAGTATTTT
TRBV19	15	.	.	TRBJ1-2	CASSTTGFANYGYTF	TGTGCCAGTAGTACAACAGGGTTCGCCAACTATGGCTACACCTTC
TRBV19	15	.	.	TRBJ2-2	CASSLRLQGSGELFF	TGTGCCAGTAGTTTACGATTACAGGGTTCCGGGGAGCTGTTTTTT